These T cell receptor beta chains were read from a single sample in a study of CD8 T cells in ankylosing spondylitis. TCRdb re-called the 5' RACE reads with MiXCR, one entry per CDR3 protein. The table lists about 360,000 distinct CDR3 sequences, roughly 14% of them singletons, with 1.1% in the top ten. Sequenced: blood, either unsorted or a sorted T cell fraction (not recorded which). These receptors came from a male donor with ankylosing spondylitis or in good health (not recorded which). CDR3s leave out the opening cysteine and the closing phenylalanine or tryptophan. The D gene is left open where the match is weak.

D gene	V gene	CDR3 protein
.	TRBV5-1	ASSPLDGSYEQY
.	TRBV7-9	ASSHLSETLH
.	TRBV3-1	ASSQEPGHLYEQY
.	TRBV20-1	SARGLVGAYNEQF
.	TRBV12-3/TRBV12-4	ASTLEGIWGTEAF
TRBD1	TRBV11-2	ASSLGQGRPQH
TRBD1	TRBV5-1	ASSFQGASANEKLF
.	TRBV20-1	SAARGRAVADTQY
.	TRBV3-1	ASSQGAVSSIYGYT
TRBD1	TRBV6-4	ASSARGVNTEAF
TRBD2	TRBV7-2	ASSLTSGNQKQF
.	TRBV20-1	SARGATGTDTQY
TRBD1	TRBV7-9	ASSSGQGRYEQY
TRBD1	TRBV4-1	ASSQGAPGGNTGELF
.	TRBV2	ASRLFDEQF
.	TRBV21-1	ASSKSGRKGEQY
.	TRBV6-1	ASHGGLNQPQH
.	TRBV10-3	AIVNRDTEAF
.	TRBV2	ASTRDSPLH
.	TRBV12-3/TRBV12-4	ASSFTGYTEAF